This entry lists 24 T cell receptor beta chains sequenced from one sample in a study of blood T cell repertoires in COVID-19. Using immunoSEQ multiplex PCR, the repertoire was profiled, and TCRdb retains in-frame clones only, with some absent. The sample lists around 430,000 clones; about 87% were seen once. Sequencing input: PBMCs or T cells enriched from blood (not recorded which). These receptors all stem from a woman between 45 and 65 years old who had recovered from COVID-19.

The CDR3, as DNA: TGTGCCAGCACCCAAGGCGGCAGTCCTGAACAAGCTTTCTTT. Translating gives CASTQGGSPEQAFF. The chain links TRBV2 to TRBJ1-1; unclear D gene. The germline gives CDR1 SNHLY, CDR2 FYNNEI. This CDR3 is 14 amino acids long. With 7 bases removed from V and 9 bases from J, the gap between germline ends came to 21 bases.

This chain uses TRBV18 with TRBJ1-5; the D gene is possibly TRBD1 (6 bases). CDR3 size: 18 residues. The V gene lost 0 bases and the J gene lost 1 base, with 16 bases spanning the gap. The germline CDR1 and CDR2 sequences are KGHSH and LQKENI. DNA for the CDR3: TGTGCCAGCTCACCACCTCCGCGGGGGGGCTACAGCAATCAGCCCCAGCATTTT. This sequence encodes CASSPPPRGGYSNQPQHF. The full variable domain, in which reference TRBV18 and TRBJ1-5 provide the parts outside the CDR3, is NAGVMQNPRHLVRRRGQEARLRCSPMKGHSHVYWYRQLPEEGLKFMVYLQKENIIDESGMPKERFSAEFPKEGPSILRIQQVVRGDSAAYFCASSPPPRGGYSNQPQHFGDGTRLSIL.

The chain couples TRBV6-5 to TRBJ2-2; 8 bases are a match to TRBD1. This CDR3 comprises 15 residues. Germline V gene sequence: CDR1 MNHEY, CDR2 SVGAGI. V lost 6 bases, J lost 4 bases, and 7 bases stayed unmatched. Written as DNA, the CDR3 is TGTGCCAGCAGGCTGCAACAGGGGGGCACCGGGGAGCTGTTTTTT. This gives the protein CASRLQQGGTGELFF.

The chain uses TRBV18 and TRBJ1-1; TRBD1 matches at 9 bases. Germline assignment: CDR1 KGHSH and CDR2 LQKENI. The CDR3 is 14 residues long. V lost 2 bases to trimming and J lost 5 bases; unmatched junction nucleotides: 3. This CDR3 is CASSPAGQGTEAFF. In nucleotides, the CDR3 is TGTGCCAGCTCACCAGCGGGACAGGGAACTGAAGCTTTCTTT.

This sequence joins TRBV19 and TRBJ1-3, with D hard to call. V was trimmed by 2 bases and J by 0 bases, leaving 11 bases between them. Germline lookup yields CDR1 LNHDA and CDR2 SQIVND (reference sequence). The CDR3 loop spans 16 amino acids. CDR3 region: CASSILQPSSGNTIYF. CDR3 in DNA: TGTGCCAGTAGTATACTTCAACCGAGCTCTGGAAACACCATATATTTT.

This clone appeared a single time. The chain joins TRBV3-1 (or the pseudogene TRBV3-2) to TRBJ2-5; D is possibly TRBD1 (5 bases). Per the germline V gene, CDR1 is LGHDT and CDR2 is YNNKEL (reference sequence). The CDR3 is 13 amino acids. The ends were cut back, 5 bases at V and 1 base at J, with 8 bases in the middle. CDR3 sequence (DNA): TGTGCCAGCAGCGGACAAACCCAAGAGACCCAGTACTTC. Amino acids: CASSGQTQETQYF.

There are a few counts of this clone. The genes are TRBV2 and TRBJ1-2, with D possibly TRBD1 on 6 matching bases. CDR3 size: 15 residues. Germline assignment: CDR1 SNHLY and CDR2 FYNNEI. Trimming shortened V by 8 bases and J by 0 bases, and 16 bases separated the two germline ends. The CDR3 sequence is CASWRVGGPNYGYTF. CDR3 nucleotide sequence: TGTGCCAGCTGGCGGGTGGGGGGGCCTAACTATGGCTACACCTTC.

The gene calls are TRBV12-3 or TRBV12-4 and TRBJ1-2; D unclear. The CDR3 loop spans 12 amino acids. The germline V and J ends were trimmed by 6 bases and 4 bases, with 9 bases remaining between them. The DNA of the CDR3 is TGTGCCAGCAGCCCCGGTCGCTATGGCTACACCTTC. This gives the protein CASSPGRYGYTF.

The chain combines TRBV7-9 with TRBJ2-1; D is ambiguous. The CDR3 length is 17 residues. Trimming shortened V by 5 bases and J by 0 bases, and 17 bases separated the two germline ends. Germline V CDR1 and CDR2: SEHNR, FQNEAQ (reference sequence). The CDR3 reads CASSPIDLSRSYNEQFF. CDR3 DNA sequence: TGTGCCAGCAGCCCCATCGATCTATCTCGCTCCTACAATGAGCAGTTCTTC.

The V and J genes are TRBV14 and TRBJ2-7, with a weak D call TRBD2 (6 bases). Germline-derived CDR1 and CDR2 are SGHDN and FVKESK. This CDR3 has 14 amino acids. V shed 4 bases and J shed 6 bases, with 16 bases lying between them. The CDR3 DNA reads TGTGCCAGCAGCCCGGTTCCTGCGGGGACCGAGCAGTACTTC. It encodes CASSPVPAGTEQYF. The whole variable domain, filled in from reference TRBV14 and TRBJ2-7, reads EAGVTQFPSHSVIEKGQTVTLRCDPISGHDNLYWYRRVMGKEIKFLLHFVKESKQDESGMPNNRFLAERTGGTYSTLKVQPAELEDSGVYFCASSPVPAGTEQYFGPGTRLTVT.

CDR3 sequence (DNA): TGCGCCAGCAGCCCGCCGACTAGCACAGATACGCAGTATTTT. It encodes CASSPPTSTDTQYF. J is TRBJ2-3 and V is TRBV5-1; D call uncertain. Trimming took off 4 bases at V and 0 bases at J, with 9 bases between the two ends. Germline CDR1 is SGHRS and CDR2 is YFSETQ. The CDR3 runs to 14 residues.

The sample holds one count of this clone. The rearrangement links TRBV6-1 to TRBJ1-1; 7 positions agree with TRBD1. This CDR3 contains 16 residues. The J segment lost 4 bases and the V segment lost 1 base, leaving 9 bases of the junction unmatched. Germline lookup yields CDR1 MNHNS and CDR2 SASEGT. The CDR3 DNA reads TGTGCCAGCAGTGAAGGAGGACAGGTTCCGAGCACTGAAGCTTTCTTT. Translation: CASSEGGQVPSTEAFF.

The V and J genes are TRBV7-9 and TRBJ1-2; 7 bases fit TRBD1. CDR1 is SEHNR, CDR2 FQNEAQ, per germline (reference sequence). Trimming took 5 bases from V and 2 from J; bases not matched to a gene: 5. The CDR3 has 14 amino acids. This chain's CDR3 is CASSPGTVNYGYTF. In DNA, the CDR3 is TGTGCCAGCAGCCCGGGGACAGTCAACTATGGCTACACCTTC.

V gene TRBV5-6 combines with J gene TRBJ1-3; D is perhaps TRBD1 (5 bases). V lost 2 bases and J lost 3, with 12 bases in between. This CDR3 is 15 amino acids long. Germline-derived CDR1 and CDR2 are SGHDT and YYEEEE. The CDR3 protein is CASSFQGGRGNTIYF. CDR3 nucleotide sequence: TGTGCCAGCAGCTTTCAGGGTGGGCGTGGAAACACCATATATTTT.

The chain couples TRBV3-1 (or the pseudogene TRBV3-2) to TRBJ2-5; weak D call: TRBD1 (5 bases). CDR1 is LGHDT, CDR2 YNNKEL, per germline (reference sequence). The CDR3 covers 16 residues. Trimming stripped 3 bases from V and 5 bases from J, with 19 bases between. CDR3 sequence reads: CASSQTRRPGMETQYF. The CDR3 DNA reads as TGTGCCAGCAGCCAGACCCGTCGGCCAGGGATGGAGACCCAGTACTTC.

The chain links TRBV7-2 to TRBJ2-3; D ambiguous. Germline V CDR1 and CDR2: SGHTA, FQGNSA. The V and J ends lost 4 bases and 0 bases respectively, with 17 bases between them. This CDR3 is built from 17 residues. This CDR3 reads CASSSPKAALSTDTQYF. CDR3 nucleotides: TGTGCCAGCAGCTCTCCTAAGGCGGCACTCAGCACAGATACGCAGTATTTT.

This clone was seen more than once but under ten times. The genes are TRBV6-5 and TRBJ1-5; 9 nucleotides line up with TRBD1. This CDR3 region has 14 residues. V lost 6 bases and J lost 7; bases outside the gene matches: 7. Germline CDR1 is MNHEY and CDR2 is SVGAGI. CDR3 bases: TGTGCCAGCAGACAACAGGGGGCACGACAGCCCCAGCATTTT. Encoded protein: CASRQQGARQPQHF.

The V gene is TRBV6-5, the J gene TRBJ1-2; no clear D gene. Germline V gene sequence: CDR1 MNHEY, CDR2 SVGAGI. V gave up 2 bases and J gave up 4 bases, with 8 bases separating them. This CDR3 contains 13 residues. The DNA of the CDR3 is TGTGCCAGCAGTTACGAGGGCCCCTATGGCTACACCTTC. This gives the protein CASSYEGPYGYTF.

The chain carries TRBV2 and TRBJ1-2, with D maybe TRBD1 (5 bases). There are 13 residues in the CDR3. The germline V gene has CDR1 SNHLY and CDR2 FYNNEI. The germline V and J ends were trimmed by 2 bases and 8 bases, with 12 bases remaining between them. CDR3 nucleotides: TGTGCCAGCAGTGAACGGACATTCGGGGGCTACACCTTC. This codes for CASSERTFGGYTF.

The chain uses TRBV28 and TRBJ1-2, with TRBD1 as a possible D gene (6 bases). The CDR3 runs to 14 residues. Per the germline V gene, CDR1 is MDHEN and CDR2 is SYDVKM. Trimming shortened V by 8 bases and J by 5 bases, and 18 bases separated the two germline ends. In DNA, the CDR3 is TGTGCCAGCCTCGCGGGGGGCAGGATGTATGGCTACACCTTC. Amino acid sequence: CASLAGGRMYGYTF.

Comment on this clone: The same CDR3 is also encoded by other DNA sequences in this sample. The chain has TRBV12-3 or TRBV12-4 and TRBJ1-1; D possibly corresponds to TRBD1 (6 bases). The V end lost 4 bases, the J end lost 1 base, and 7 bases lay between the germline ends. This CDR3 contains 13 residues. The CDR3 loop is CASSSTGNTEAFF. CDR3 nucleotide sequence: TGTGCCAGCAGTTCGACAGGGAACACTGAAGCTTTCTTT.

The rearrangement uses TRBV19 and TRBJ1-5, with D unclear. The germline gives CDR1 LNHDA, CDR2 SQIVND (reference sequence). The CDR3 loop spans 11 amino acids. Deletions cut 6 bases from V and 11 bases from J, with 11 bases between. In DNA form, the CDR3 reads TGTGCCAGTAGAAGGGAGTCTGCCCAGCATTTT. It specifies CASRRESAQHF. Drawing the rest from reference TRBV19 and TRBJ1-5, the complete variable domain is DGGITQSPKYLFRKEGQNVTLSCEQNLNHDAMYWYRQDPGQGLRLIYYSQIVNDFQKGDIAEGYSVSREKKESFPLTVTSAQKNPTAFYLCASRRESAQHFGDGTRLSIL.

V and J are TRBV5-1 and TRBJ2-3, with 11 bases identical to TRBD2. The CDR3 totals 16 residues. With V trimmed by 0 bases and J by 8 bases, 8 bases remained unmatched. Germline V lookup: CDR1 SGHRS, CDR2 YFSETQ. Written as DNA, the CDR3 is TGCGCCAGCAGCTTGGATCTAGCGGGGGGTTTTGGTACGCAGTATTTT. It yields the protein CASSLDLAGGFGTQYF.

V gene TRBV28 combines with J gene TRBJ2-5, with unresolved D. Trimming cost V 10 bases and J 3 bases, with 9 bases left between them. The CDR3 length is 11 residues. CDR1 and CDR2 from the germline V gene are MDHEN and SYDVKM. The CDR3 DNA reads TGTGCCACCTACTTTGAAGAGACCCAGTACTTC. As protein: CATYFEETQYF.